The 15 T cell receptor beta chains in this list originate from one sample, sequenced in a study of early T cells in non-severe SARS-CoV-2 infection. TCRdb reanalysed the 5' RACE reads using MiXCR and keeps one entry per CDR3 protein. This sample has 35,000 to 50,000 distinct CDR3 sequences, with around 6.8% found just once. Source material: whole blood. Receptor source: an adult who was a healthcare worker with PCR-confirmed SARS-CoV-2 infection or an uninfected control (not recorded which).

The V call is TRBV2, the J call TRBJ1-5, with D unresolved. V was shortened by 5 bases and J by 7 bases, with 15 bases between the two germline ends. The CDR3 covers 14 residues. Germline loops: CDR1 SNHLY, CDR2 FYNNEI. Here the CDR3 DNA reads TGTGCCAGCAGTAACCCGGTAGGGAAGCAGCCCCAGCATTTT. Its translation is CASSNPVGKQPQHF. The full variable domain, rest sourced from reference TRBV2 and TRBJ1-5, is EPEVTQTPSHQVTQMGQEVILRCVPISNHLYFYWYRQILGQKVEFLVSFYNNEISEKSEIFDDQFSVERPDGSNFTLKIRSTKLEDSAMYFCASSNPVGKQPQHFGDGTRLSIL.

This sequence joins TRBV20-1 and TRBJ2-5, with a weak D call TRBD2 (5 bases). V was cut by 4 bases and J by 5 bases, with 11 bases left in between. The CDR3 is 12 amino acids. Germline CDR1 DFQATT, CDR2 SNEGSKA (reference sequence). The CDR3 reads CSAMGVGETQYF. In nucleotides, the CDR3 is TGCAGTGCTATGGGAGTCGGGGAGACCCAGTACTTC.

This clonotype showed up many times. J is TRBJ2-1 and V is TRBV7-8; D might be TRBD1 (6 bases). Germline V gives CDR1 SGHVS, CDR2 FQNEAQ. V dropped 4 bases and J dropped 4 bases, with 11 bases sitting between them. The CDR3 is made up of 14 amino acids. This CDR3 is CASSYRTAYNEQFF. As DNA, the CDR3 is TGTGCCAGCAGCTACCGGACAGCTTACAATGAGCAGTTCTTC.

The genes are TRBV2 and TRBJ2-7, with a tentative D call TRBD1 (6 bases). This CDR3 region has 13 residues. Germline V gene lookup returns CDR1 SNHLY and CDR2 FYNNEI. V dropped 6 bases and J dropped 8 bases, with 17 bases sitting between them. Here the CDR3 DNA reads TGTGCCAGCAGCGTCACACAACAGGGCCAGCAGTACTTC. It encodes CASSVTQQGQQYF.

This clonotype was counted at least ten times. This chain joins TRBV6-2 or TRBV6-3 and TRBJ1-1; 7 bases fit TRBD1. The V gene end was trimmed by 5 bases and the J gene end by 3 bases; junction bases not matched to a gene: 3. Looked up from germline, CDR1 is MNHEY and CDR2 is SVGEGT. The CDR3 loop spans 13 amino acids. The CDR3 nucleotides read TGTGCCAGCAGTACACAGGGGTACACTGAAGCTTTCTTT. Its translation is CASSTQGYTEAFF.

This clonotype came up many times. J is TRBJ1-1 and V is TRBV5-1; possibly TRBD1 for D (5 bases). V was pared by 1 base and J by 1 base, with 11 bases between. CDR1 is SGHRS and CDR2 is YFSETQ in the germline V gene. The CDR3 is 15 residues long. Here the CDR3 DNA reads TGCGCCAGCAGCTTGAAACCGGGACCGAACACTGAAGCTTTCTTT. This sequence encodes CASSLKPGPNTEAFF.

The rearrangement uses TRBV25-1 and TRBJ2-5; D remains ambiguous. The J call may be wrong; the DNA end is better matched by TRBJ2-7. The CDR3 loop spans 10 amino acids. Germline CDR1 and CDR2: MGHDK and SYGVNS. The CDR3 protein is CASSDSEQYF. CDR3 coding DNA: TGTGCCAGCAGTGACTCCGAGCAGTACTTC.

This clonotype showed up many times. This chain links TRBV6-1 with TRBJ1-5, with TRBD1 matching over 7 bases. Germline V gene sequence: CDR1 MNHNS, CDR2 SASEGT. CDR3 length equals 13 residues. V dropped 9 bases and J dropped 4; count of bases not matched to a gene: 6. In DNA form, the CDR3 reads TGTGCCAGTATAGACAGGGAGAATCAGCCCCAGCATTTT. This codes for CASIDRENQPQHF.

CDR3 in amino acids: CASSLDSETQYF. Written as DNA, the CDR3 is TGCGCCAGCAGCTTGGATTCTGAGACCCAGTACTTC. V is TRBV5-1 and J is TRBJ2-5; no definite D call. From germline, CDR1 is SGHRS and CDR2 YFSETQ. V dropped 0 bases and J dropped 5 bases, with 5 bases sitting between them. The CDR3 length is 12 residues.

This clonotype was seen ten or more times. The rearrangement joins TRBV6-2 or TRBV6-3 to TRBJ1-1; possible D gene TRBD1, 6 bases. This CDR3 is built from 12 residues. V lost 6 bases, J lost 10 bases, and 15 bases lay in between. Germline V gives CDR1 MNHEY, CDR2 SVGEGT. CDR3 sequence: CASRSGGRGAFF. In nucleotides, the CDR3 is TGTGCCAGCAGAAGTGGGGGGCGAGGAGCTTTCTTT.

This clonotype was counted many times. V gene TRBV5-4 combines with J gene TRBJ2-7; D unclear. The length of the CDR3 is 15 residues. Germline assignment: CDR1 SGHNT and CDR2 YYREEE (reference sequence). V lost 0 bases to trimming and J lost 0 bases, with 10 bases between them. CDR3: CASSLGRTDSYEQYF. CDR3 DNA: TGTGCCAGCAGCTTGGGAAGGACGGACTCCTACGAGCAGTACTTC.

A few counts support this clonotype. The chain carries TRBV2 and TRBJ2-3; D not certain. This CDR3 comprises 12 residues. V was cut by 6 bases and J by 5 bases, with 9 bases left in between. Germline V CDR1 and CDR2: SNHLY, FYNNEI. The CDR3 DNA sequence: TGTGCCAGCAGGCTAATGGAAGATACGCAGTATTTT. It codes for CASRLMEDTQYF. The full variable domain, with the rest looked up from reference TRBV2 and TRBJ2-3, is EPEVTQTPSHQVTQMGQEVILRCVPISNHLYFYWYRQILGQKVEFLVSFYNNEISEKSEIFDDQFSVERPDGSNFTLKIRSTKLEDSAMYFCASRLMEDTQYFGPGTRLTVL.

This clonotype has a handful of counts. The J gene is TRBJ2-1, the V gene TRBV20-1; 7 nucleotides match TRBD2. Trimming at V came to 6 bases and at J to 2 bases, leaving 7 bases not matched to a gene. Germline assignment: CDR1 DFQATT and CDR2 SNEGSKA (reference sequence). The CDR3 is 14 amino acids. CDR3 region: CSASSGGAYNEQFF. The DNA of the CDR3 is TGCAGTGCCTCCAGTGGGGGGGCCTACAATGAGCAGTTCTTC.

At least ten counts were recorded for this clonotype. The CDR3: CAWSVESNQPQHF. The CDR3, as DNA: TGTGCCTGGAGTGTCGAGAGCAATCAGCCCCAGCATTTT. V and J are TRBV30 and TRBJ1-5; D gene uncertain. Per the germline V gene, CDR1 is GTSNPN and CDR2 is SVGIG (reference sequence). The CDR3 is made up of 13 amino acids. Trimming shortened V by 0 bases and J by 1 base, and 4 bases separated the two germline ends.

The chain employs TRBV12-3 or TRBV12-4 and TRBJ2-7; D ambiguous. Trimming shortened V by 5 bases and J by 6 bases, and 20 bases separated the two germline ends. The CDR3 consists of 15 residues. CDR3 sequence reads: CASSVTGPPVFEQYF. The DNA of the CDR3 is TGTGCCAGCAGTGTAACCGGGCCACCTGTTTTCGAGCAGTACTTC.